This record concerns one TCR beta chain sequence. Its antigen is as yet unknown. The record originates from a study of OX40 agonist ivuxolimab in advanced cancers. Whole-study findings and limits: Clonal expansion among partial responders at 0.1-3.0 mg/kg ranked near the lowest.

Generated by immunoSEQ multiplex PCR, the TCRdb table keeps only in-frame clones and is missing some. The sample has around 15,000 clones, about 77% seen once; the top ten hold 25% to 35%. Germline trimming cut 4 bases from V and 5 bases from J; bases unmatched to any gene: 8. CDR1 and CDR2 (germline): SGHNT, YYREEE (reference sequence). The CDR3 contains 14 residues. Sample: CD4+ or CD8+ T cells sorted from blood, taken in a trial of the OX40 agonist ivuxolimab. The chain carries TRBV5-4 and TRBJ2-5, with 7 positions matching TRBD1. The TCR sequence derives from an adult with an advanced solid tumor such as melanoma, head and neck, liver or kidney cancer. In DNA, the CDR3 is TGTGCCAGCAGCCACTGGGAACAGGGGGAGACCCAGTACTTC. Translation: CASSHWEQGETQYF.